This T cell receptor delta chain was retrieved from a study of gamma-delta chains in newborns, infants, children. For the study at large: Polyclonal expansion of innate γδ T cells after birth follows microbial exposure.

The trim removed 3 bases at V and 1 base at J, leaving 13 bases unmatched. The CDR3 length is 19 residues. The germline CDR1 and CDR2 sequences are GEAIGNYY and EKD. TCRdb fed the reads into CATT to redo clone calling. The sample holds 6,500 to 8,000 delta-chain clones, around 11% seen once. Sequenced input: blood. The sequence was obtained from a child who was a newborn, infant or young child, either healthy, febrile or measles-vaccinated (not recorded which). V usage is TRDV2 and J usage is TRDJ1; 13 bases map to TRDD3. TCRdb leaves out the J gene; it was filled in here by matching the DNA to germline. This CDR3 reads CACDRLGDTARVCTDKLIF. The CDR3 region has the DNA TGTGCCTGTGACCGACTGGGGGATACGGCTCGGGTTTGCACCGATAAACTCATCTTT.